Presented here are 10 T cell receptor beta chains from one specimen sequenced in a study of blood T cell repertoires in COVID-19. The table came from immunoSEQ multiplex PCR; TCRdb's copy has only in-frame clones and leaves some out. This sample has roughly 270,000 clones; 88% occur once, and the top ten carry just under 9.5%. Sequencing input: peripheral blood. The source of these receptors is a man younger than 35 with active or convalescent COVID-19.

This chain uses TRBV19 with TRBJ2-2; 12 bases map to TRBD1. The V gene's germline CDR1 is LNHDA and CDR2 SQIVND (reference sequence). This CDR3 has 16 amino acids. V lost 7 bases, J lost 6 bases, and 9 bases stayed unmatched. CDR3 sequence: CASTQRGQGASGELFF. DNA of the CDR3: TGTGCCAGTACCCAACGGGGACAGGGGGCCTCCGGGGAGCTGTTTTTT.

The J gene is TRBJ2-4, the V gene TRBV19; 8 bases are a match to TRBD1. Germline-derived CDR1 and CDR2 are LNHDA and SQIVND (reference sequence). This CDR3 has 16 residues. Trimming cost V 2 bases and J 10 bases; bases outside gene matches: 13. The CDR3, as DNA: TGTGCCAGTAGTATAAATTCCTTCGGACAGGGTAAAATTCAGTACTTC. This gives the protein CASSINSFGQGKIQYF.

This chain joins TRBV5-1 and TRBJ2-7; 11 bases agree with TRBD2. The CDR3 sequence is 15 residues long. Germline CDR1 SGHRS, CDR2 YFSETQ. Unmatched junction bases numbered 5, after V lost 3 bases and J lost 3 bases. The CDR3: CASSSSGGSYYEQYF. CDR3 nucleotide sequence: TGCGCCAGCAGCTCTAGCGGGGGGTCATACTACGAGCAGTACTTC.

The chain combines TRBV9 with TRBJ1-3, with 7 bases aligning to TRBD1. V trimming: 4 bases; J trimming: 0 bases; junction bases outside the gene matches: 4. CDR1 and CDR2 (germline): SGDLS, YYNGEE. The CDR3 has 15 residues. The CDR3: CASSPRGNSGNTIYF. CDR3 nucleotides: TGTGCCAGCAGCCCCAGGGGGAACTCTGGAAACACCATATATTTT.

The chain carries TRBV3-1 (or the pseudogene TRBV3-2) and TRBJ2-2, with a weak D call TRBD2 (6 bases). This CDR3 region has 14 residues. CDR1 is LGHDT, CDR2 YNNKEL, per germline (reference sequence). With 7 bases removed from V and 4 bases from J, the gap between germline ends came to 13 bases. The chain's CDR3 is CASTSWRGTGELFF. CDR3 nucleotides: TGTGCCAGCACCTCCTGGAGGGGCACCGGGGAGCTGTTTTTT.

Remarks on this clone: At one boundary the junction diverges from the germline segment, which might be a read error. The chain carries TRBV10-3 and TRBJ1-2; the D gene is possibly TRBD1 (6 bases). This CDR3 comprises 13 residues. In germline, CDR1 is ENHRY, CDR2 SYGVKD. The CDR3 DNA follows: TGTGCCACCAGTCTTACAGGGTCCGATGGCTACACCTTC. Translating it yields CATSLTGSDGYTF.

This sequence joins TRBV6-2 or TRBV6-3 and TRBJ2-6, with D possibly being TRBD1 (5 bases). CDR3 length: 15 amino acids. Germline V gene sequence: CDR1 MNHEY, CDR2 SVGEGT. V was cut by 2 bases and J by 0 bases, with 5 bases left in between. CDR3 loop: CASSYGHSGANVLTF. The CDR3 DNA is TGTGCCAGCAGTTACGGACACTCTGGGGCCAACGTCCTGACTTTC.

The chain uses TRBV6-5 and TRBJ2-1; 9 nucleotides agree with TRBD2. After removal of 4 bases from V and 10 bases from J, the junction contained 11 bases not matched to a gene. This CDR3 has 15 residues. CDR1 MNHEY and CDR2 SVGAGI come from the germline V gene. The CDR3 region has the DNA TGTGCCAGCAGTTCCTGGACTAGCGTTGGTGGGGAGCAGTTCTTC. Encoded protein: CASSSWTSVGGEQFF.

The DNA of the CDR3 is TGCGCCAGCAGCCAATATAGTAGCTCCTACAATGAGCAGTTCTTC. This translates into CASSQYSSSYNEQFF. The rearrangement uses TRBV4-3 and TRBJ2-1; no reliable D call. The CDR3 is 15 amino acids. Germline loops: CDR1 LGHNA, CDR2 YSLEER. V lost 2 bases and J 0 bases, leaving 8 bases between the germline ends.

The gene calls are TRBV5-1 and TRBJ1-2; 7 bases fit TRBD1. CDR1 and CDR2 (germline): SGHRS, YFSETQ. The V segment lost 3 bases and the J segment 3 bases; nucleotides outside the gene matches: 11. The CDR3 runs to 16 residues. CDR3 in amino acids: CASSCDRDCLDYGYTF. CDR3 sequence (DNA): TGCGCCAGCAGCTGTGACAGGGATTGTCTCGACTATGGCTACACCTTC.